A selection of T cell receptor beta chains follows, all from one sample in a study of OX40 agonist ivuxolimab in advanced cancers. Profiled with immunoSEQ multiplex PCR; TCRdb holds only in-frame clones, not every one. Among fewer than 70,000 clones, approximately 90% were seen once, and the ten largest hold 1.1%. The sample here was CD4+ or CD8+ T cells sorted from blood, taken in a trial of the OX40 agonist ivuxolimab. These receptors were obtained from an adult with an advanced solid tumor such as melanoma, head and neck, liver or kidney cancer. CDR3s include the opening cysteine and the closing phenylalanine or tryptophan. The D gene is left open where the match is weak. Rows give clone size only sometimes, using once, few, many, or a class for an expanded clone.

cdr3_length	d_call	clone_size	j_call	v_call	cdr3_nt	cdr3_aa
15	TRBD1	few	TRBJ1-2	TRBV4-2	TGTGCCAGCAGCCAGGCTGAGGGACAGAACTATGGCTACACCTTC	CASSQAEGQNYGYTF
13	.	.	TRBJ2-7	TRBV12-5	TGTGCTAGTGGTTTGGTCGGGGGCTACGAGCAGTACTTC	CASGLVGGYEQYF
13	.	.	TRBJ1-1	TRBV6-6	TGTGCCAGCAGTTACGGGACATCCTCTGAAGCTTTCTTT	CASSYGTSSEAFF
12	.	.	TRBJ1-1	TRBV7-6	TGTGCCAGCAGCGGGCGGGATGGTGAAGCTTTCTTT	CASSGRDGEAFF
15	.	.	TRBJ2-1	TRBV5-1	TGCGCCAGCAGCCAAGACGGAAGCTCCTACAATGAGCAGTTCTTC	CASSQDGSSYNEQFF
15	TRBD1	.	TRBJ2-7	TRBV6-6	TGTGCCAGCAGTTCCCGGGACAGGGTTAACCACAAGCAGTACTTC	CASSSRDRVNHKQYF
12	.	.	TRBJ2-1	TRBV21-1	TGTGCCAGCAGCAAAGGGGGAAATGAGCAGTTCTTC	CASSKGGNEQFF
15	.	.	TRBJ2-3	TRBV7-2	TGTGCCAGCAGCTTAGCGGGCCCGGGGCCAGATACGCAGTATTTT	CASSLAGPGPDTQYF
12	.	.	TRBJ2-5	TRBV2	TGTGCCAGCCGCCGTGGGGGGGAGACCCAGTACTTC	CASRRGGETQYF
15	.	.	TRBJ1-4	TRBV30	TGTGCCTGGAGTGTAATTGGGCCAACTAATGAAAAACTGTTTTTT	CAWSVIGPTNEKLFF
16	TRBD1	.	TRBJ2-5	TRBV2	TGTGCCAGCAAAGGGCTAAATACAGGGGGTGGAGAGACCCAGTACTTC	CASKGLNTGGGETQYF
15	TRBD1	.	TRBJ1-4	TRBV18	TGTGCCAGCTCACCTAACAGGGGGCAGGATGAAAAACTGTTTTTT	CASSPNRGQDEKLFF
12	.	.	TRBJ1-1	TRBV7-9	TGTGCCAGCGACAGTCCGAACACTGAAGCTTTCTTT	CASDSPNTEAFF
14	.	.	TRBJ1-1	TRBV5-4	TGTGCCAGCAGCTTGGTAGGGGTTGACACTGAAGCTTTCTTT	CASSLVGVDTEAFF
11	.	.	TRBJ2-1	TRBV29-1	TGCAGCGTTCGATCCCGGATTGAGCAGTTCTTC	CSVRSRIEQFF
15	TRBD1	.	TRBJ2-3	TRBV6-1	TGTGCCAGCACCCCCGGGACAGGGATCTTAGATACGCAGTATTTT	CASTPGTGILDTQYF
15	TRBD1	once	TRBJ2-7	TRBV6-5	TGTGCCAGCAGTTACGGGACAGGGGGAAGTCTCGAGCAGTACTTC	CASSYGTGGSLEQYF
15	TRBD1	.	TRBJ2-5	TRBV5-1	TGCGCCAGCAGCACAACGACAGGGGGAGGTAGGGAGCAGTACTTC	CASSTTTGGGREQYF
17	.	.	TRBJ1-5	TRBV2	TGTGCCAGCAGTGAAGGCAGGAAAATCTATAGCAATCAGCCCCAGCATTTT	CASSEGRKIYSNQPQHF
14	TRBD1	.	TRBJ2-3	TRBV27	TGTGCCAGCAGAACAGGACAGGGGACAGATACGCAGTATTTT	CASRTGQGTDTQYF
15	.	.	TRBJ2-7	TRBV18	TGTGCCAGCTCAACTCTCGGGGGTGGGGCCTACGAGCAGCACTTC	CASSTLGGGAYEQHF
13	TRBD1	.	TRBJ2-7	TRBV11-2	TGTGCCAGCAGCTCTAACCTAGACAGGGACAAGTACTTC	CASSSNLDRDKYF
15	.	.	TRBJ1-3	TRBV6-5	TGTGCCAGCAGGGACAACGGCTTCTCTGGAAACACCATATATTTT	CASRDNGFSGNTIYF
17	.	.	TRBJ1-1	TRBV10-3	TGTGCCATCAGTGAGCCTACTTGGAAGGGGCTTAACACTGAAGCTTTCTTT	CAISEPTWKGLNTEAFF
14	TRBD1	.	TRBJ1-2	TRBV7-9	TGTGCCAGCAGCTCGACAGGGGGGAACTATGGCTACACCTTC	CASSSTGGNYGYTF
14	TRBD1	.	TRBJ2-3	TRBV18	TGTGCCAGCTCAAAGACAGGGGGACGTGATACGCAGTATTTT	CASSKTGGRDTQYF
17	.	.	TRBJ1-5	TRBV7-5	TGTGCCAGAAGCTTAGTCCCCCGTCTGAGGAGGGGACAGCCCCAGCATTTT	CARSLVPRLRRGQPQHF
14	.	.	TRBJ2-3	TRBV6-1	TGTGCCAGCAGTGAAACGGGCAGCACAGATACGCAGTATTTT	CASSETGSTDTQYF
15	.	once	TRBJ1-4	TRBV6-1	TGTGCCAGCAGTAGGGAGTTGCTTACGGGAGAAAAACTGTTTTTT	CASSRELLTGEKLFF
15	TRBD1	.	TRBJ1-5	TRBV19	TGTGCCAGTAGTATAGGCAGGGGGCTTGGTCAGCCCCAGCATTTT	CASSIGRGLGQPQHF
14	.	.	TRBJ1-3	TRBV25-1	TGTGCCAGCAGTGCCCTAACTGGGCGAAACACCATATATTTT	CASSALTGRNTIYF
15	TRBD2	.	TRBJ2-3	TRBV5-1	TGCGCCAGCAGCCCAAGGACTAGCGATCCAGATACGCAGTATTTT	CASSPRTSDPDTQYF
14	.	.	TRBJ2-6	TRBV30	TGTGCCTGGGCCGAAGGGGCTGGGGCCAACGTCCTGACTTTC	CAWAEGAGANVLTF
16	TRBD1	.	TRBJ1-6	TRBV4-2	TGTGCCAGCAGCCAGACCAGACAGGGAGGGAATTCACCCCTCCACTTT	CASSQTRQGGNSPLHF
14	.	once	TRBJ2-7	TRBV5-4	TGTGCCAGCAGCCAGGACAGCCGCTCCTACGAGCAGTACTTC	CASSQDSRSYEQYF
15	TRBD1	.	TRBJ1-5	TRBV4-2	TGTGCCAGCAGCCACGATACAGGGGGAAACCAGCCCCAGCATTTT	CASSHDTGGNQPQHF
16	.	.	TRBJ1-1	TRBV7-6	TGTGCCAGCAGCTTAAACGATTGGGGGACGAACACTGAAGCTTTCTTT	CASSLNDWGTNTEAFF
15	TRBD1	once	TRBJ1-2	TRBV6-5	TGTGCCAGCAGCCTCAACAGGGGGCAGGTCTATGGCTACACCTTC	CASSLNRGQVYGYTF
15	.	once	TRBJ2-5	TRBV5-1	TGCGCCAGCAGCTTGACCAGGGGGAGGTCCAAGACCCAGTACTTC	CASSLTRGRSKTQYF
16	TRBD2	.	TRBJ2-4	TRBV19	TGTGCCAGTAGTAAAGCGGGGGGACTAAACAAAAACATTCAGTACTTC	CASSKAGGLNKNIQYF
15	TRBD1	.	TRBJ1-5	TRBV6-1	TGTGCCAGCAGGAGAGGGGGCGTTGAAAATCAGCCCCAGCATTTT	CASRRGGVENQPQHF
15	.	.	TRBJ1-4	TRBV7-9	TGTGCCAGCAGCTTCGAGGGACGGGCCTATGAAAAACTGTTTTTT	CASSFEGRAYEKLFF
14	TRBD2	.	TRBJ2-7	TRBV27	TGTGCCAGCAGTTTATCGGGGAGGGGTAGGGAGCAGTACTTC	CASSLSGRGREQYF
14	TRBD2	.	TRBJ2-7	TRBV5-1	TGCGCCACCTCACCACTAGCGGGGTTCTACGAGCAGTACTTC	CATSPLAGFYEQYF
14	TRBD2	.	TRBJ2-7	TRBV27	TGTGCCAGCCGCCGACTAGCGGGGTCTTACGAGCAGTACTTC	CASRRLAGSYEQYF
16	.	.	TRBJ2-1	TRBV27	TGTGCCAGCAGTTCAAAGGCGTGGGCCCCTTACAATGAGCAGTTCTTC	CASSSKAWAPYNEQFF